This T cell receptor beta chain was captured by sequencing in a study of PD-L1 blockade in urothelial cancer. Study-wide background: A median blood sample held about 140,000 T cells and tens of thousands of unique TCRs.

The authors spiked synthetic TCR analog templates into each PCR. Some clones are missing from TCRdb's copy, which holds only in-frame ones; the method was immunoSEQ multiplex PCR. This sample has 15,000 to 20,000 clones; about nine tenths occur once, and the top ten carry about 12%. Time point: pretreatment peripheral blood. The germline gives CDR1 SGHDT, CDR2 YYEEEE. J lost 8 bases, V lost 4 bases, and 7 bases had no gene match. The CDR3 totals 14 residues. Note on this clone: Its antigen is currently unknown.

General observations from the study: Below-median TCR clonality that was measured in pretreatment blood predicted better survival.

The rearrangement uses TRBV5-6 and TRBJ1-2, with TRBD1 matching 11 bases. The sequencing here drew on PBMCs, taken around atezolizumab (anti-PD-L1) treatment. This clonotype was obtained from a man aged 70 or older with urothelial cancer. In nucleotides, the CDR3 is TGTGCCAGCAGCCTGGGACAGGGGGGCTTAGGCTACACCTTC. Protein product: CASSLGQGGLGYTF.